This TCR beta chain is from a study of cytomegalovirus exposure and HLA in healthy donors. Primers: 60 Vbeta forward and 13 Jbeta reverse. Assay used: immunoSEQ multiplex PCR; TCRdb lists only in-frame clones, some missing. The data show roughly 130,000 clones, around 80% seen once. The CDR3 contains 14 residues. The germline V gene encodes CDR1 ENHRY and CDR2 SYGVKD. V shed 6 bases and J shed 7 bases, with 18 bases lying between them. Sequenced material: PBMCs. The rearrangement links TRBV10-3 to TRBJ1-1; D may be TRBD1 (6 bases). The TCR comes from a man aged 25 to 45 in good health and CMV-seronegative. The CDR3 here is CAIRTGGDTREAFF. The CDR3 coding sequence is TGTGCCATCAGAACGGGGGGGGACACCCGTGAAGCTTTCTTT.